This T cell receptor beta chain was sequenced in a study of OX40 agonist ivuxolimab in advanced cancers. Germline CDR1 SQVTM, CDR2 ANQGSEA. V lost 3 bases and J lost 14; bases outside the gene matches: 16. The CDR3 is 14 residues long. Repertoires were generated with immunoSEQ multiplex PCR, while TCRdb's copy carries only in-frame clones and drops some. The data hold about 80,000 clones, with more than 75% observed a single time. Concerning this clone itself: Its specificity is unknown.

General study findings and limits: Doses of 0.1 to 3.0 mg/kg were accompanied by clonal expansion of CD4+ and CD8+ blood T cells by week 6.

The sequences come from CD4+ or CD8+ T cells sorted from blood, collected in a trial of the OX40 agonist ivuxolimab. This chain uses TRBV29-1 with TRBJ2-1, with 7 bases matching TRBD1. The TCR was taken from an adult with an advanced solid tumor such as melanoma, head and neck, liver or kidney cancer. The CDR3 sequence: CSVETDRAPYRKFF. In DNA, the CDR3 is TGCAGCGTTGAGACCGACAGGGCACCATATAGGAAGTTCTTC.